A single sample is the source of the 12 T cell receptor beta chains below, sequenced in a study of Tregs in tolerant kidney transplant recipients. Here immunoSEQ multiplex PCR was the method, and the copy in TCRdb shows in-frame clones only, minus some. The sample shows approximately 15,000 clones, roughly 75% of them seen only once. The sequences come from Tregs from blood, collected before the transplant. Receptors were obtained from a human donor who received a combined kidney and bone marrow transplant.

This chain links TRBV28 with TRBJ1-2; the D is unclear. The V gene lost 6 bases and the J gene lost 1 base, with 9 bases spanning the gap. The CDR3 length is 13 residues. Germline CDR1 MDHEN, CDR2 SYDVKM. The CDR3 sequence is CASRSSGNYGYTF. CDR3 nucleotide sequence: TGTGCCAGCAGGAGTTCCGGTAACTATGGCTACACCTTC.

This chain joins TRBV5-1 and TRBJ2-2, with D perhaps matching TRBD1 (5 bases). With 2 bases removed from V and 5 bases from J, the gap between germline ends came to 7 bases. Germline CDR1 reads SGHRS; CDR2 reads YFSETQ. The CDR3 spans 13 residues. The DNA of the CDR3 is TGCGCCAGCAGCTTTCAGGGAACCGGGGAGCTGTTTTTT. It encodes CASSFQGTGELFF.

This clone was counted once. The chain couples TRBV19 to TRBJ2-1; tentatively, D is TRBD2 (6 bases). This CDR3 is built from 16 residues. The germline V gene has CDR1 LNHDA and CDR2 SQIVND (reference sequence). The V end was cut by 1 base, the J end by 2 bases, with 12 bases between. CDR3 DNA: TGTGCCAGTAGTATAGGGAGCGGGCCCCCCTACAATGAGCAGTTCTTC. Translation: CASSIGSGPPYNEQFF. The full variable domain, completed using reference TRBV19 and TRBJ2-1, is DGGITQSPKYLFRKEGQNVTLSCEQNLNHDAMYWYRQDPGQGLRLIYYSQIVNDFQKGDIAEGYSVSREKKESFPLTVTSAQKNPTAFYLCASSIGSGPPYNEQFFGPGTRLTVL.

The CDR3 reads CASSLVVGGAETQYF. The CDR3 DNA is TGTGCCAGCAGCTTAGTGGTAGGGGGCGCGGAGACCCAGTACTTC. The chain carries TRBV7-2 and TRBJ2-5; 7 nucleotides match TRBD1. The CDR3 totals 15 residues. CDR1 is SGHTA, CDR2 FQGNSA, per germline. J was trimmed by 5 bases and V by 1 base; bases with no gene match: 7.

The J gene is TRBJ2-7, the V gene TRBV6-5; D is possibly TRBD1 (5 bases). This CDR3 contains 16 residues. Germline V gene sequence: CDR1 MNHEY, CDR2 SVGAGI. With 2 bases removed from V and 2 bases from J, the gap between germline ends came to 16 bases. The CDR3 sequence: CASSYPARQQPYEQYF. The DNA for the CDR3 is TGTGCCAGCAGTTACCCAGCAAGACAGCAACCCTACGAGCAGTACTTC.

V and J are TRBV7-9 and TRBJ1-2; 11 bases align to TRBD1. V shed 4 bases, J shed 8 bases, and the junction held 9 bases outside the gene matches. The CDR3 length is 15 residues. Germline V gives CDR1 SEHNR, CDR2 FQNEAQ (reference sequence). The CDR3 protein is CASSSLDRGHRGYTF. The DNA for the CDR3 is TGTGCCAGCAGCTCACTGGACAGGGGGCATCGAGGCTACACCTTC.

V usage is TRBV5-1 and J usage is TRBJ2-5; D unresolved. Germline V CDR1 and CDR2: SGHRS, YFSETQ. Trimming cost V 4 bases and J 5 bases, with 12 bases left between them. The CDR3 has 13 amino acids. CDR3 in amino acids: CASSPDSIETQYF. The CDR3 region has the DNA TGCGCCAGCAGCCCCGACTCGATTGAGACCCAGTACTTC.

This clone has only a few counts. The J gene is TRBJ2-3, the V gene TRBV5-4, with TRBD2 matching 8 bases. Germline V gives CDR1 SGHNT, CDR2 YYREEE (reference sequence). J was trimmed by 1 base and V by 7 bases; bases with no gene match: 8. CDR3 size: 15 residues. The CDR3, as DNA: TGTGCCAGCTCCCCGGGGGGGCCGGGCACAGATACGCAGTATTTT. This encodes CASSPGGPGTDTQYF. Full variable domain (missing parts from reference TRBV5-4 and TRBJ2-3): ETGVTQSPTHLIKTRGQQVTLRCSSQSGHNTVSWYQQALGQGPQFIFQYYREEENGRGNFPPRFSGLQFPNYSSELNVNALELDDSALYLCASSPGGPGTDTQYFGPGTRLTVL.

The chain uses TRBV5-1 and TRBJ2-2; TRBD2 aligns across 15 bases. The CDR3 is made up of 19 amino acids. J lost 4 bases, V lost 1 base, and 8 bases had no gene match. CDR1 is SGHRS, CDR2 YFSETQ, per germline. CDR3 in amino acids: CASSLQGTSGGYRTGELFF. CDR3 nucleotide sequence: TGCGCCAGCAGCTTGCAAGGGACTAGCGGGGGGTATCGCACCGGGGAGCTGTTTTTT.

The V and J genes are TRBV10-3 and TRBJ2-2, with 10 bases fitting TRBD2. CDR1 is ENHRY, CDR2 SYGVKD, per germline. CDR3 length: 15 residues. V lost 6 bases and J lost 3; bases outside the gene matches: 4. This CDR3 is CAIRAGTSDTGELFF. CDR3 DNA sequence: TGTGCCATCAGAGCCGGGACTAGCGACACCGGGGAGCTGTTTTTT.

This clone was seen a single time. The CDR3 protein is CASSLGPRQYFGDGDTQYF. Here the CDR3 DNA reads TGCGCCAGCAGCTTGGGGCCCCGACAGTACTTTGGGGATGGGGATACGCAGTATTTT. The chain combines TRBV5-1 with TRBJ2-3; possibly TRBD1 for D (5 bases). The CDR3 covers 19 residues. The germline V gene has CDR1 SGHRS and CDR2 YFSETQ. V lost 0 bases to trimming and J lost 6 bases, with 26 bases between them.

CDR3: CASSWGTGGSYEQYF. The CDR3 bases are TGCGCCAGCAGCTGGGGGACAGGGGGTTCGTACGAGCAGTACTTC. The chain combines TRBV5-1 with TRBJ2-7; 11 nucleotides match TRBD1. This CDR3 comprises 15 residues. The germline V gene has CDR1 SGHRS and CDR2 YFSETQ. After removal of 3 bases from V and 4 bases from J, the junction contained 6 bases not matched to a gene.